The 19 T cell receptor beta chains given below trace back to one sample, sequenced in a study of cytomegalovirus exposure and HLA in healthy donors. Both 60 Vbeta primers and 13 Jbeta primers went into the PCR. Method: immunoSEQ multiplex PCR; TCRdb's copy keeps in-frame clones and lacks some. The table records some 150,000 clones, about 78% of them present only once. The sequencing sample was made of PBMCs. These receptors were obtained from a man in his fifties in good health and CMV-seropositive.

The chain joins TRBV10-1 to TRBJ2-7; the D gene is possibly TRBD1 (6 bases). The V gene lost 6 bases and the J gene lost 3 bases, with 21 bases spanning the gap. Looked up from germline, CDR1 is WNHNN and CDR2 is SYGVQD (reference sequence). The CDR3 sequence is 16 residues long. Written as DNA, the CDR3 is TGCGCCAGCAGGAACCCCGCCGGGACATCCTTCTACGAGCAGTACTTC. Translation: CASRNPAGTSFYEQYF.

This clone was observed once. This chain uses TRBV6-5 with TRBJ1-6, with TRBD1 matching 8 bases. Germline trimming cut 8 bases from V and 7 bases from J; bases unmatched to any gene: 4. The length of the CDR3 is 13 residues. Germline CDR1 is MNHEY and CDR2 is SVGAGI. In DNA, the CDR3 is TGTGCCAGCGGACAGGGCCTGAATTCACCCCTCCACTTT. Protein: CASGQGLNSPLHF.

The rearrangement joins TRBV7-9 to TRBJ1-1; perhaps TRBD1 as D (5 bases). The CDR3 is 16 amino acids. The germline V and J ends were trimmed by 5 bases and 8 bases, with 24 bases remaining between them. Germline-derived CDR1 and CDR2 are SEHNR and FQNEAQ (reference sequence). CDR3 nucleotides: TGTGCCAGCAGCCCGTCTCGGACATTCGCCGTATGGGAAGCTTTCTTT. It yields the protein CASSPSRTFAVWEAFF.

The gene calls are TRBV9 and TRBJ1-3; 8 bases line up with TRBD1. Looked up from germline, CDR1 is SGDLS and CDR2 is YYNGEE. V was pared by 3 bases and J by 9 bases, with 11 bases of the junction left unmatched. The CDR3 is 15 amino acids. The CDR3: CASSEAGGVGSTIYF. The CDR3 nucleotides are TGTGCCAGCAGCGAAGCAGGGGGCGTGGGCAGCACCATATATTTT.

V usage is TRBV5-1 and J usage is TRBJ2-5; 8 bases line up with TRBD1. V lost 4 bases to trimming and J lost 4 bases; unmatched junction nucleotides: 6. The CDR3 extends over 14 amino acids. The germline V gene encodes CDR1 SGHRS and CDR2 YFSETQ. CDR3 loop: CASSTGQGTETQYF. In DNA, the CDR3 is TGCGCCAGCAGCACCGGACAGGGAACAGAGACCCAGTACTTC. Together with reference TRBV5-1 and TRBJ2-5, the CDR3 gives the full variable domain: KAGVTQTPRYLIKTRGQQVTLSCSPISGHRSVSWYQQTPGQGLQFLFEYFSETQRNKGNFPGRFSGRQFSNSRSEMNVSTLELGDSALYLCASSTGQGTETQYFGPGTRLLVL.

The chain joins TRBV4-1 to TRBJ1-2, with 12 bases that match TRBD1. The CDR3 contains 17 residues. V shed 4 bases, J shed 4 bases, and the junction held 10 bases outside the gene matches. Germline CDR1 MGHRA, CDR2 YSYEKL. The CDR3 DNA sequence: TGCGCCAGCAGCCCATCGGGACAGGGGGCGATGGGCTATGGCTACACCTTC. Translating it yields CASSPSGQGAMGYGYTF.

This clone was counted between two and nine times. This chain uses TRBV2 with TRBJ1-2; a weak D match, TRBD1 (5 bases). Trimming removed 9 bases at V and 6 bases at J, with 17 bases between. The CDR3 extends over 13 amino acids. Germline CDR1 is SNHLY and CDR2 is FYNNEI. The CDR3 reads CASNSQGLHGYTF. The CDR3 coding sequence is TGTGCCAGTAACTCCCAGGGATTACATGGCTACACCTTC.

This chain uses TRBV4-3 with TRBJ2-1; D possibly corresponds to TRBD1 (5 bases). This CDR3 has 16 residues. The ends were cut back, 0 bases at V and 2 bases at J, with 11 bases in the middle. Germline V gene lookup returns CDR1 LGHNA and CDR2 YSLEER. The CDR3 region is CASSQERTGPYNEQFF. CDR3 sequence (DNA): TGCGCCAGCAGCCAAGAGAGAACAGGACCCTACAATGAGCAGTTCTTC.

This clone showed up just once. The chain has TRBV19 and TRBJ1-2, with 8 bases lining up with TRBD1. This CDR3 comprises 17 residues. Germline-derived CDR1 and CDR2 are LNHDA and SQIVND (reference sequence). Trimming took 5 bases from V and 2 from J; bases not matched to a gene: 13. Written as DNA, the CDR3 is TGTGCCAGTAGTTCAAAATGGGGTCGACAGGGGAACTATGGCTACACCTTC. It specifies CASSSKWGRQGNYGYTF.

In its sample, this clone was seen many times. The genes are TRBV6-1 and TRBJ1-5; D remains unclear. V lost 3 bases and J 9 bases, leaving 18 bases between the germline ends. CDR1 MNHNS and CDR2 SASEGT come from the germline V gene. This CDR3 is built from 15 residues. The DNA of the CDR3 is TGTGCCAGCAGTGAGGTATACGAACTTCCCCGGCCCCAGCATTTT. Protein: CASSEVYELPRPQHF.

The gene calls are TRBV4-2 and TRBJ2-7; D might be TRBD2 (5 bases). V shed 2 bases and J shed 3 bases, with 11 bases lying between them. Germline assignment: CDR1 LGHNA and CDR2 YNFKEQ. The CDR3 totals 14 residues. The CDR3 region is CASSQRGKNYEQYF. In DNA, the CDR3 is TGTGCCAGCAGCCAACGAGGGAAAAACTACGAGCAGTACTTC.

V gene TRBV5-1 combines with J gene TRBJ2-7; D perhaps matches TRBD2 (6 bases). Germline V gene data show CDR1 as SGHRS and CDR2 as YFSETQ. The CDR3 is made up of 13 amino acids. V was pared by 4 bases and J by 4 bases, with 12 bases between. DNA for the CDR3: TGCGCCAGCAGCCCATCGGGAGAGTACGAGCAGTACTTC. Its translation is CASSPSGEYEQYF.

This clone has more than one count but fewer than ten. This sequence joins TRBV7-3 and TRBJ2-5, with 8 nucleotides matching TRBD2. The germline CDR1 and CDR2 sequences are SGHTA and FQGTGA. This CDR3 comprises 13 residues. V lost 4 bases to trimming and J lost 7 bases; unmatched junction nucleotides: 5. DNA of the CDR3: TGTGCCAGCAGCTGGAGCGGGAGAGGGACCCAGTACTTC. Its protein product is CASSWSGRGTQYF.

Here the CDR3 DNA reads TGTGCCAGCAGCCCAACAGGTGCGAACACCGGGGAGCTGTTTTTT. It encodes CASSPTGANTGELFF. J is TRBJ2-2 and V is TRBV7-7, with D perhaps matching TRBD1 (5 bases). CDR3 length: 15 amino acids. The V gene's germline CDR1 is SSHAT and CDR2 FNYEAQ (reference sequence). V lost 5 bases and J lost 0, with 10 bases in between.

The CDR3 region is CATNSGGDEQYF. The CDR3 nucleotides read TGTGCCACCAACAGTGGAGGGGACGAGCAGTACTTC. The V gene is TRBV15, the J gene TRBJ2-5; D is possibly TRBD2 (6 bases). Near its end, the DNA agrees better with TRBJ2-7, so the J call may be wrong. The CDR3 extends over 12 amino acids. Germline V gene data show CDR1 as LNHNV and CDR2 as YYDKDF (reference sequence).

The chain combines TRBV7-9 with TRBJ2-1; TRBD2 aligns across 8 bases. The CDR3 has 18 residues. V shed 2 bases and J 5 bases; nucleotides not matched to a gene: 14. Germline V lookup: CDR1 SEHNR, CDR2 FQNEAQ (reference sequence). The CDR3 DNA is TGTGCCAGCAGCTTACCCCCTCGGCTAGCGGGTTCCAACAATGAGCAGTTCTTC. It is translated as CASSLPPRLAGSNNEQFF. The full variable domain, completed using reference TRBV7-9 and TRBJ2-1, is DTGVSQNPRHKITKRGQNVTFRCDPISEHNRLYWYRQTLGQGPEFLTYFQNEAQLEKSRLLSDRFSAERPKGSFSTLEIQRTEQGDSAMYLCASSLPPRLAGSNNEQFFGPGTRLTVL.

This chain connects TRBV7-9 to TRBJ1-2; the D is unclear. The CDR3 sequence is 14 residues long. V lost 1 base to trimming and J lost 8 bases, with 14 bases between them. Germline V CDR1 and CDR2: SEHNR, FQNEAQ (reference sequence). CDR3 amino acids: CASSLDSSSRGYTF. The CDR3 DNA reads TGTGCCAGCAGCTTAGATTCCAGCTCTAGAGGCTACACCTTC. The full variable domain, its missing parts supplied by reference TRBV7-9 and TRBJ1-2, is DTGVSQNPRHKITKRGQNVTFRCDPISEHNRLYWYRQTLGQGPEFLTYFQNEAQLEKSRLLSDRFSAERPKGSFSTLEIQRTEQGDSAMYLCASSLDSSSRGYTFGSGTRLTVV.

The chain combines TRBV5-1 with TRBJ1-1; D unclear. CDR1 is SGHRS, CDR2 YFSETQ, per germline. V was shortened by 7 bases and J by 4 bases, with 17 bases between the two germline ends. The CDR3 runs 14 residues. CDR3 protein: CASQRLDGGTEAFF. The CDR3 nucleotides are TGCGCCAGCCAACGACTGGATGGAGGCACTGAAGCTTTCTTT.

V and J are TRBV6-1 and TRBJ1-3; D not resolved. The V end lost 2 bases, the J end lost 4 bases, and 9 bases lay between the germline ends. The germline gives CDR1 MNHNS, CDR2 SASEGT. This CDR3 is built from 14 residues. The CDR3 protein is CASSEQRTGNTIYF. In DNA form, the CDR3 reads TGTGCCAGCAGTGAACAGCGGACGGGAAACACCATATATTTT.